The TCR beta chain described here comes from a study of long-term antiretroviral therapy in people with HIV. Sequencing relied on immunoSEQ assay v3.0, run at survey level. Assay: immunoSEQ multiplex PCR; the TCRdb copy retains only in-frame clones and omits some. The sample records approximately 20,000 clones, approximately 86% being singletons. The content of samples before DNA extraction was roughly 0.85-11 million cryopreserved PBMC. V was clipped by 6 bases and J by 3 bases, with 12 bases between them. The CDR3 totals 14 residues. Germline V gene data show CDR1 as SNHLY and CDR2 as FYNNEI. The specimen was unsorted PBMCs, collected roughly 4 years after starting antiretroviral therapy. This sequence was found in a man aged 18-30 years with HIV. The chain carries TRBV2 and TRBJ1-5, with a possible D match to TRBD1 (5 bases). The CDR3 region is CASRPTAPNQPQHF. The CDR3 DNA follows: TGTGCCAGCAGGCCGACAGCACCCAATCAGCCCCAGCATTTT.